The clone carrying this T cell receptor (beta chain) was seen only once. Its target is unknown. The record originates from a study of CD8 T cells in Susac syndrome. Study-level information: Patients with Susac syndrome were therapy-naive, treated with corticosteroids, or treated with intravenous immunoglobulin alone when blood was collected.

The CDR3 has 13 residues. Germline V gives CDR1 SGHTA, CDR2 FQGNSA. Trimming stripped 3 bases from V and 8 bases from J, with 13 bases between. Broader study findings: As the study acknowledged, the number of individuals in its TCR sequencing and HLA analysis was relatively small. None of the CD4+ T cell repertoires in Susac syndrome showed clonal expansion.

Random hexamers served to reverse transcribe roughly 0.45 to 1 ug RNA. The CDR3 of TCR beta was amplified by immunoSEQ multiplex PCR across 54 Vbeta and 13 Jbeta. A single record per CDR3 protein comes from TCRdb applying MiXCR to the immunoSEQ multiplex PCR reads. The profile shows about 170,000 distinct CDR3 sequences, 95% to 97% of them singletons. The specimen was CD4+ T cells from PBMCs. The V gene is TRBV7-2, the J gene TRBJ1-2, with no clear D. This receptor was identified in a human donor with Susac syndrome. The CDR3, as DNA: TGTGCCAGCAGCTTTGCAAGATCCGACGGCTACACCTTC. Encoded protein: CASSFARSDGYTF. Variable domain in full (rest from reference TRBV7-2 and TRBJ1-2): GAGVSQSPSNKVTEKGKDVELRCDPISGHTALYWYRQSLGQGLEFLIYFQGNSAPDKSGLPSDRFSAERTGGSVSTLTIQRTQQEDSAVYLCASSFARSDGYTFGSGTRLTVV.